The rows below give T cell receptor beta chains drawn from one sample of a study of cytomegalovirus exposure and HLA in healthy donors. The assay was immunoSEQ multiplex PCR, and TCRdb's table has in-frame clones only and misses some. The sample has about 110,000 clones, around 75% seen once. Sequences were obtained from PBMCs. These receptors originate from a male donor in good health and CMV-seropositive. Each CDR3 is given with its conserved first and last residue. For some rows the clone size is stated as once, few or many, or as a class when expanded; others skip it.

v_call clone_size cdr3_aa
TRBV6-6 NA CASSYSGQGLYGYTF
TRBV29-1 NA CSVNRDRVPYEQYF
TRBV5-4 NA CASSRPGVGELFF
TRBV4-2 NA CASSQNYPAGGYEQYF
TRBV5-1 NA CASSTKGQGYTDTQYF
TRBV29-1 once CSVGLPGGITEAFF
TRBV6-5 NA CASSSGLASNEQFF
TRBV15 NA CATSREGGAIYNEQFF
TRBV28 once CASSSIGVRNEQFF
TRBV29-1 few CSVVSLTGYGYTF
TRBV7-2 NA CASSHRAGGTYNEQFF
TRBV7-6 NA CASSFYRGRGTNEKLFF
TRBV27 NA CASTMDRGTDTQYF
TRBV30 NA CAWSRVAGGTEAFF
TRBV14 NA CASSHPGMNTEAFF
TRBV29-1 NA CSVGLAGGGTGELFF
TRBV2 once CASRDRGQSSPLHF
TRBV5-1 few CASSLARQANYEQYF
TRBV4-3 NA CASSEQTGGWGNYGYTF
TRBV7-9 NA CASSPLTPLEQETQYF
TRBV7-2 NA CASSLAQGQQFF
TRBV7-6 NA CASSHLSRTGRMANYGYTF
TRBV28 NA CASSPASGGANEQFF
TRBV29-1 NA CSVEVGGLRTGNTIYF
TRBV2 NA CASYRGQYYEQYF
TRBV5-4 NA CASSLSRNEAGYTF